This T cell receptor beta chain stems from a study of early T cells in non-severe SARS-CoV-2 infection. This CDR3 has 13 amino acids. Trimming took off 1 base at V and 1 base at J, with 7 bases between the two ends. The germline V gene encodes CDR1 SQVTM and CDR2 ANQGSEA. Findings of the study overall: Anti-spike CD8 responses were favored by VDJdb matching, which missed private and CD4 specificities.

Unique molecular identifiers tagged individual cDNA molecules. TCRdb ran MiXCR on the 5' RACE reads and lists one entry per CDR3 protein. The sample yields tens of thousands of distinct CDR3 sequences, roughly 5.9% seen once. This clonotype was picked up a small number of times. Its antigen is not known. Sequenced sample: whole blood. The rearrangement uses TRBV29-1 and TRBJ1-1; D not certain. The clonotype comes from an adult who was a healthcare worker with PCR-confirmed SARS-CoV-2 infection or an uninfected control (not recorded which). This chain's CDR3 is CSVEGAGNTEAFF. The CDR3 DNA reads as TGCAGCGTTGAAGGGGCAGGGAACACTGAAGCTTTCTTT.